One sample yielded the 17 T cell receptor beta chains listed below, sequenced in a study of CD8 T cells in ankylosing spondylitis. These TCRs' antigens remain unknown. Study-level findings and limits: For ankylosing spondylitis blood, a TCR beta motif of under 10 highly homologous variants appeared characteristic.

MiXCR was run by TCRdb on the 5' RACE reads, yielding one entry per CDR3 protein. Of hundreds of thousands of distinct CDR3 sequences in the sample, 17% are singletons; the top ten hold about 0.94%. Sample: blood, either unsorted or a sorted T cell fraction (not recorded which). The receptors derive from a male donor with ankylosing spondylitis.

This clonotype came up a few times. This sequence joins TRBV12-3 or TRBV12-4 and TRBJ1-1, with a weak D call TRBD1 (6 bases). The ends were cut back, 5 bases at V and 1 base at J, with 14 bases in the middle. The CDR3 is 15 amino acids. In nucleotides, the CDR3 is TGTGCCAGCAGTCTTACAGGGAGGCAGAACACTGAAGCTTTCTTT. The encoded protein is CASSLTGRQNTEAFF.

V and J are TRBV5-1 and TRBJ2-5, with 9 bases that match TRBD1. The CDR3 loop spans 15 amino acids. Germline CDR1 is SGHRS and CDR2 is YFSETQ. Trimming cost V 3 bases and J 4 bases; bases outside gene matches: 7. Here the CDR3 reads CASSWQTGGLETQYF. The CDR3 DNA sequence: TGCGCCAGCAGCTGGCAGACAGGGGGTTTAGAGACCCAGTACTTC.

The sample holds many counts of this clonotype. The chain's CDR3 is CSGQEWSSGNTIYF. In DNA form, the CDR3 reads TGCAGTGGGCAGGAATGGAGCTCTGGAAACACCATATATTTT. The V gene is TRBV20-1, the J gene TRBJ1-3; D not resolved. CDR3 length: 14 amino acids. Germline loops: CDR1 DFQATT, CDR2 SNEGSKA (reference sequence). The V and J ends lost 7 bases and 0 bases respectively, with 13 bases between them.

This clonotype was recorded a few times. The V call is TRBV24-1, the J call TRBJ2-1; 8 bases agree with TRBD2. This CDR3 is built from 15 residues. The trim removed 3 bases at V and 6 bases at J, leaving 6 bases unmatched. CDR1 KGHDR and CDR2 SFDVKD come from the germline V gene. For the CDR3, the DNA is TGTGCCACCAGTGATCCGTCCGGGACTAGCAATGAGCAGTTCTTC. Its translation is CATSDPSGTSNEQFF.

This clonotype was counted ten times or more. The V and J genes are TRBV12-3 or TRBV12-4 and TRBJ2-7; D possibly corresponds to TRBD2 (6 bases). V was pared by 3 bases and J by 3 bases, with 12 bases between. CDR3 size: 14 residues. As DNA, the CDR3 is TGTGCCAGCAGTTTTTCCGGGACTTACTACGAGCAGTACTTC. It encodes CASSFSGTYYEQYF.

The chain has TRBV20-1 and TRBJ1-6; tentative D call: TRBD1 (5 bases). Trimming cost V 1 base and J 9 bases, with 19 bases left between them. CDR3 size: 16 residues. In germline, CDR1 is DFQATT, CDR2 SNEGSKA (reference sequence). The CDR3: CSARGAWGKDVSPLHF. Here the CDR3 DNA reads TGCAGTGCTAGAGGCGCCTGGGGGAAGGACGTTTCACCCCTCCACTTT.

This clonotype was observed a handful of times. This chain's CDR3 is CASSETGYEQYF. The CDR3 coding sequence is TGTGCCAGCAGTGAAACAGGCTACGAGCAGTACTTC. The chain is built from TRBV6-1 and TRBJ2-7; perhaps TRBD1 as D (5 bases). Trimming removed 2 bases at V and 3 bases at J, with 5 bases between. This CDR3 contains 12 residues. CDR1 MNHNS and CDR2 SASEGT come from the germline V gene.

V usage is TRBV24-1 and J usage is TRBJ2-3; D might be TRBD2 (6 bases). Per germline, CDR1 KGHDR and CDR2 SFDVKD. V dropped 9 bases and J dropped 2 bases, with 8 bases sitting between them. This CDR3 comprises 12 residues. The CDR3, as DNA: TGTGCCACCGGAGGGGACACAGATACGCAGTATTTT. Translating gives CATGGDTDTQYF.

The rearrangement links TRBV28 to TRBJ2-7; D perhaps matches TRBD1 (6 bases). Per the germline V gene, CDR1 is MDHEN and CDR2 is SYDVKM. The CDR3 loop spans 11 amino acids. Trimming left V 6 bases short and J 5 bases short, with 8 bases between. The CDR3 coding sequence is TGTGCCAGCAGAACAGGGAACGAGCAGTACTTC. This encodes CASRTGNEQYF. Full variable domain (rest looked up from reference TRBV28 and TRBJ2-7): DVKVTQSSRYLVKRTGEKVFLECVQDMDHENMFWYRQDPGLGLRLIYFSYDVKMKEKGDIPEGYSVSREKKERFSLILESASTNQTSMYLCASRTGNEQYFGPGTRLTVT.

V usage is TRBV6-1 and J usage is TRBJ1-1, with 9 nucleotides matching TRBD1. The trim removed 5 bases at V and 1 base at J, leaving 8 bases unmatched. The CDR3 sequence is 16 residues long. The germline CDR1 and CDR2 sequences are MNHNS and SASEGT. The CDR3 DNA is TGTGCCAGCAGTCGTACAGGGGGCCTAGAGAACACTGAAGCTTTCTTT. Translated, it gives CASSRTGGLENTEAFF.

The J gene is TRBJ2-3, the V gene TRBV6-1, with 7 bases identical to TRBD2. V shed 6 bases and J 0 bases; nucleotides not matched to a gene: 12. This CDR3 contains 17 residues. CDR1 is MNHNS, CDR2 SASEGT, per germline. Here the CDR3 reads CASSRLTSSGSTDTQYF. The CDR3 DNA reads TGTGCCAGCAGCCGACTGACTAGCTCGGGGAGCACAGATACGCAGTATTTT.

This clonotype turned up a few times. The CDR3, as DNA: TGTGCCACCAGTGATTCCGGCGAATCAGTAAGTCAGCCCCAGCATTTT. Protein product: CATSDSGESVSQPQHF. The chain joins TRBV24-1 to TRBJ1-5; D unclear. Per germline, CDR1 KGHDR and CDR2 SFDVKD. This CDR3 contains 16 residues. Trimming removed 2 bases from V and 6 bases from J, with 16 bases in between.

This clonotype showed up just a few times. The chain joins TRBV5-1 to TRBJ2-1; 11 bases are shared with TRBD1. This CDR3 has 16 amino acids. Losses at the gene ends were 0 bases for V and 6 bases for J; bases not matched to a gene: 5. CDR1 is SGHRS, CDR2 YFSETQ, per germline. CDR3: CASSLAGTGGSNEQFF. CDR3 coding DNA: TGCGCCAGCAGCTTGGCTGGGACAGGGGGGTCCAATGAGCAGTTCTTC.

The chain uses TRBV7-2 and TRBJ1-1, with D possibly being TRBD1 (5 bases). This CDR3 has 12 amino acids. V lost 5 bases, J lost 9 bases, and 13 bases lay in between. Germline CDR1 reads SGHTA; CDR2 reads FQGNSA. CDR3 sequence reads: CASSPLGGKAFF. CDR3 nucleotide sequence: TGTGCCAGCAGCCCGCTTGGGGGGAAAGCTTTCTTT.

There are a few counts of this clonotype. The chain carries TRBV5-1 and TRBJ2-7; D might be TRBD2 (5 bases). The CDR3 is made up of 14 amino acids. Germline loops: CDR1 SGHRS, CDR2 YFSETQ. V was trimmed by 3 bases and J by 0 bases, leaving 10 bases between them. The CDR3 sequence: CASSSDSYSYEQYF. CDR3 in DNA: TGCGCCAGCAGCTCGGACTCATACTCCTACGAGCAGTACTTC.

This clonotype was seen a few times. The V gene is TRBV6-2 or TRBV6-3, the J gene TRBJ2-1; tentatively, D is TRBD1 (5 bases). The germline CDR1 and CDR2 sequences are MNHEY and SVGEGT. V was shortened by 2 bases and J by 0 bases, with 8 bases between the two germline ends. This CDR3 is 15 amino acids long. CDR3 DNA: TGTGCCAGCAGTTACCAGGGTTTCTCCTACAATGAGCAGTTCTTC. Its protein is CASSYQGFSYNEQFF.

In its sample, this clonotype was seen many times. This chain uses TRBV12-3 or TRBV12-4 with TRBJ1-1; a possible D gene is TRBD1 (5 bases). Trimming removed 4 bases from V and 4 bases from J, with 10 bases in between. The CDR3 covers 13 residues. The DNA for the CDR3 is TGTGCCAGCAGTTCCACAGGTCTCACTGAAGCTTTCTTT. It translates to CASSSTGLTEAFF.